The 9 T cell receptor beta chains below all came from one sample that was sequenced in a study of graft-versus-host responses after intestinal transplantation. Their cognate antigens are unknown. TCRdb keeps only in-frame clones here, not all; method: immunoSEQ multiplex PCR. The sample carries 90,000 to 95,000 clones, roughly 91% recorded once. Specimen: unstimulated CD8+ T cells sorted from spleen or lymph node cells, collected before intestinal transplant. The receptors shown here come from a human donor who received an intestinal transplant.

The table lists this clone with a count of one. V gene TRBV7-3 combines with J gene TRBJ1-1; maybe TRBD1 (5 bases). CDR1 and CDR2 (germline): SGHTA, FQGTGA. V was shortened by 5 bases and J by 4 bases, with 11 bases between the two germline ends. The CDR3 extends over 13 amino acids. The CDR3 reads CASSMGGGTEAFF. As DNA, the CDR3 is TGTGCCAGCAGCATGGGGGGAGGCACTGAAGCTTTCTTT.

The sample holds one count of this clone. The gene calls are TRBV15 and TRBJ2-7; 9 positions match TRBD1. V lost 3 bases and J lost 2; bases outside the gene matches: 5. This CDR3 comprises 15 residues. Per germline, CDR1 LNHNV and CDR2 YYDKDF (reference sequence). CDR3 in amino acids: CATSSYRGPAYEQYF. CDR3 in DNA: TGTGCCACCAGCAGCTACAGGGGGCCCGCCTACGAGCAGTACTTC.

J is TRBJ1-2 and V is TRBV9, with D maybe TRBD1 (6 bases). From germline, CDR1 is SGDLS and CDR2 YYNGEE. There are 14 residues in the CDR3. Between the trimmed V and J ends, which lost 4 bases and 5 bases, there was a span of 15 bases. The CDR3 here is CASSIQGTGYGYTF. The CDR3 DNA is TGTGCCAGCAGCATCCAGGGGACGGGATATGGCTACACCTTC. The full variable domain, with the rest looked up from reference TRBV9 and TRBJ1-2, is DSGVTQTPKHLITATGQRVTLRCSPRSGDLSVYWYQQSLDQGLQFLIQYYNGEERAKGNILERFSAQQFPDLHSELNLSSLELGDSALYFCASSIQGTGYGYTFGSGTRLTVV.

The chain recombines TRBV28 with TRBJ2-2, with 10 nucleotides matching TRBD1. The CDR3 contains 15 residues. Trimming removed 5 bases from V and 7 bases from J; junction bases left unmatched: 7. Germline V gene sequence: CDR1 MDHEN, CDR2 SYDVKM. The DNA of the CDR3 is TGTGCCAGCAGTGCAGACAGGGGGCTTGGCGGGGAGCTGTTTTTT. This gives the protein CASSADRGLGGELFF. Full variable domain (remainder filled in from reference TRBV28 and TRBJ2-2): DVKVTQSSRYLVKRTGEKVFLECVQDMDHENMFWYRQDPGLGLRLIYFSYDVKMKEKGDIPEGYSVSREKKERFSLILESASTNQTSMYLCASSADRGLGGELFFGEGSRLTVL.

This chain links TRBV30 with TRBJ2-3, with D maybe TRBD2 (6 bases). This CDR3 has 12 amino acids. Germline CDR1 reads GTSNPN; CDR2 reads SVGIG (reference sequence). Deletions cut 3 bases from V and 5 bases from J, with 9 bases between. CDR3 DNA: TGTGCCTGGAGAGGGCGGGAAGATACGCAGTATTTT. This codes for CAWRGREDTQYF. Variable domain in full (rest from reference TRBV30 and TRBJ2-3): SQTIHQWPATLVQPVGSPLSLECTVEGTSNPNLYWYRQAAGRGLQLLFYSVGIGQISSEVPQNLSASRPQDRQFILSSKKLLLSDSGFYLCAWRGREDTQYFGPGTRLTVL.

This clone was seen only a few times. The chain has TRBV5-5 and TRBJ1-1; the D gene is possibly TRBD1 (5 bases). The CDR3 covers 15 residues. The V gene's germline CDR1 is SGHKS and CDR2 YYEKEE (reference sequence). The V end lost 6 bases, the J end lost 4 bases, and 19 bases lay between the germline ends. The CDR3 DNA is TGTGCCAGCAACGAGAGGGCGGGACGGGTCACTGAAGCTTTCTTT. It specifies CASNERAGRVTEAFF.

The rearrangement uses TRBV5-1 and TRBJ2-3; TRBD2 agrees at 9 bases. The germline gives CDR1 SGHRS, CDR2 YFSETQ. The CDR3 has 18 amino acids. The J segment lost 2 bases and the V segment lost 0 bases, leaving 10 bases of the junction unmatched. The DNA of the CDR3 is TGCGCCAGCAGCTTGGACGGGTTGGCGGGAGGGACCACAGATACGCAGTATTTT. Its translation: CASSLDGLAGGTTDTQYF.

The rearrangement joins TRBV7-9 to TRBJ2-7; 7 nucleotides line up with TRBD1. CDR3 size: 13 residues. From germline, CDR1 is SEHNR and CDR2 FQNEAQ (reference sequence). The trim removed 5 bases at V and 6 bases at J, leaving 7 bases unmatched. The CDR3: CASSAPTGFEQYF. The CDR3 region has the DNA TGTGCCAGCAGCGCCCCGACAGGGTTCGAGCAGTACTTC. Supplemented by reference TRBV7-9 and TRBJ2-7, the full variable domain reads DTGVSQNPRHKITKRGQNVTFRCDPISEHNRLYWYRQTLGQGPEFLTYFQNEAQLEKSRLLSDRFSAERPKGSFSTLEIQRTEQGDSAMYLCASSAPTGFEQYFGPGTRLTVT.

V usage is TRBV11-2 and J usage is TRBJ1-2; a possible D gene is TRBD1 (5 bases). Deletions cut 0 bases from V and 3 bases from J, with 14 bases between. The CDR3 runs 16 residues. Germline CDR1 is SGHAT and CDR2 is FQNNGV. The CDR3 loop is CASSLEGEGTYYGYTF. CDR3 bases: TGTGCCAGCAGCTTAGAAGGGGAAGGAACCTACTATGGCTACACCTTC.